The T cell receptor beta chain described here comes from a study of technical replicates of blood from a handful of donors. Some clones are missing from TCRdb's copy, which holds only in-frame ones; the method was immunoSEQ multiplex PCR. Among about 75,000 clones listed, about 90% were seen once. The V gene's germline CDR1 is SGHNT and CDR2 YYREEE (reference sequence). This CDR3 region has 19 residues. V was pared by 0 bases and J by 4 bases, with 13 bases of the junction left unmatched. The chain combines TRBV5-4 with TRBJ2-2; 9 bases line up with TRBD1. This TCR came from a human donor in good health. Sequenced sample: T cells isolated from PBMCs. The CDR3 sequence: CASSLATLLQGAGTGELFF. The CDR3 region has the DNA TGTGCCAGCAGCTTGGCCACTCTTTTACAGGGGGCTGGCACCGGGGAGCTGTTTTTT.